Sequencing of this TCR beta chain was carried out in a study of shared clonotypes between healthy human individuals. Points from the study as a whole: Larger estimated richness was generally seen in naive subsets than in memory subsets.

The junction had 6 bases not matched to a gene; V was cut back by 7 bases and J by 0 bases. The V gene's germline CDR1 is MNHEY and CDR2 SVGAGI. CDR3 length: 15 residues. The material for each subset, its genomic DNA, was split evenly across several immunoSEQ plates. In the authors' workflow: Filtering differed, since immunoSEQ gave only junction sequences and no quality scores. The assay was immunoSEQ multiplex PCR, and TCRdb's table has in-frame clones only and misses some. For V, J and clone size, that table is used; D and trimming come from the DNA. The table lists a few million clones, around 90% of them singletons. On this clone itself: What it binds is not known.

Donors were healthy HIV-negative adults without recent acute infections or vaccinations. The source material was naive CD4+ T cells sorted from blood. The subset: CD45RA+ positively selected. This chain joins TRBV6-5 and TRBJ2-3, with TRBD2 matching over 8 bases. This receptor was identified in a man aged 18 to 35 in good health. In DNA, the CDR3 is TGTGCCAGCACCACGGGGGGGGTAAGCACAGATACGCAGTATTTT. Its translation: CASTTGGVSTDTQYF.